The 20 T cell receptor beta chains reported below all come from one sample, sequenced in a study of cytomegalovirus exposure and HLA in healthy donors. In the PCR, 60 Vbeta and 13 Jbeta primers were used. Here immunoSEQ multiplex PCR was the method, and the copy in TCRdb shows in-frame clones only, minus some. Altogether around 200,000 clones are present, 75% to 85% being singletons, with the ten largest covering 0.65%. The specimen sequenced was PBMCs. These receptors all stem from a boy between 10 and 17 years old in good health and CMV-seronegative.

In this sample, this clone turned up a few times. The genes are TRBV7-9 and TRBJ1-2; TRBD1 agrees at 7 bases. In germline, CDR1 is SEHNR, CDR2 FQNEAQ (reference sequence). CDR3 size: 13 residues. V lost 4 bases, J lost 8 bases, and 7 bases stayed unmatched. The CDR3 loop reads CASSSTGKSGYTF. The CDR3 DNA follows: TGTGCCAGCAGCTCGACAGGGAAATCGGGCTACACCTTC.

The V gene is TRBV13, the J gene TRBJ2-5, with 10 bases matching TRBD1. V dropped 4 bases and J dropped 4; count of bases not matched to a gene: 6. This CDR3 is built from 15 residues. Per germline, CDR1 PRHDT and CDR2 FYEKMQ (reference sequence). The CDR3 DNA reads as TGTGCCAGCAGCTCAGGACAGGGGGTGACAGAGACCCAGTACTTC. Its translation: CASSSGQGVTETQYF.

The chain links TRBV19 to TRBJ1-2; D remains unclear. Germline CDR1 is LNHDA and CDR2 is SQIVND (reference sequence). The CDR3 extends over 13 amino acids. Trimming took 7 bases from V and 10 from J, leaving 19 bases between them. CDR3 sequence: CASIGRQDSPYTF. The DNA of the CDR3 is TGTGCCAGTATCGGGCGGCAGGACTCTCCCTACACCTTC.

The chain employs TRBV14 and TRBJ2-7; possible D gene TRBD2, 6 bases. V was clipped by 1 base and J by 2 bases, with 9 bases between them. The CDR3 is made up of 14 amino acids. Per germline, CDR1 SGHDN and CDR2 FVKESK. This CDR3 is CASSQGGGAYEQYF. CDR3 nucleotide sequence: TGTGCCAGCAGCCAAGGTGGAGGGGCCTACGAGCAGTACTTC.

The CDR3 reads CASSRAGTSFDEQFF. CDR3 in DNA: TGTGCCAGCAGCAGGGCGGGGACTAGTTTCGATGAGCAGTTCTTC. The chain recombines TRBV7-3 with TRBJ2-1; 8 bases align to TRBD2. CDR1 and CDR2 (germline): SGHTA, FQGTGA. V gave up 5 bases and J gave up 8 bases; unmatched junction bases: 11. The CDR3 covers 15 residues.

CDR3 bases: TGTGCCAGCAGCGTAGGACAGGGATATAGGAACGAGCAGTACTTC. This gives the protein CASSVGQGYRNEQYF. The chain recombines TRBV9 with TRBJ2-7; 7 nucleotides agree with TRBD1. The CDR3 runs to 15 residues. The V gene end was trimmed by 0 bases and the J gene end by 5 bases; junction bases not matched to a gene: 8. Germline values: CDR1 SGDLS, CDR2 YYNGEE.

The chain has TRBV29-1 and TRBJ2-2; 7 bases map to TRBD1. The germline V gene has CDR1 SQVTM and CDR2 ANQGSEA. The CDR3 spans 15 residues. V shed 8 bases and J 1 base; nucleotides not matched to a gene: 10. The CDR3 protein is CSYQRQGRNTGELFF. The CDR3, as DNA: TGCAGCTATCAAAGACAGGGTCGGAACACCGGGGAGCTGTTTTTT.

The chain combines TRBV4-1 with TRBJ2-2; maybe TRBD1 (6 bases). Germline assignment: CDR1 MGHRA and CDR2 YSYEKL. The V and J ends lost 2 bases and 4 bases respectively, with 8 bases between them. The CDR3 has 14 residues. CDR3 DNA: TGCGCCAGCAGCCAAAACAGGGTCACCGGGGAGCTGTTTTTT. Translation: CASSQNRVTGELFF.

The gene calls are TRBV6-4 and TRBJ2-1; possibly TRBD2 for D (6 bases). The germline CDR1 and CDR2 sequences are MRHNA and SNTAGT. The ends were cut back, 6 bases at V and 2 bases at J, with 11 bases in the middle. There are 14 residues in the CDR3. CDR3 region: CASSRDLTYNEQFF. The CDR3, as DNA: TGTGCCAGCAGCCGGGACTTAACCTACAATGAGCAGTTCTTC.

The V and J genes are TRBV27 and TRBJ1-2; perhaps TRBD1 as D (5 bases). The length of the CDR3 is 14 residues. CDR1 is MNHEY and CDR2 is SMNVEV in the germline V gene (reference sequence). V lost 3 bases and J 4 bases, leaving 12 bases between the germline ends. CDR3 in amino acids: CASSFTGGGYGYTF. DNA of the CDR3: TGTGCCAGCAGTTTTACTGGGGGGGGCTATGGCTACACCTTC.

The chain recombines TRBV7-9 with TRBJ1-1; 7 positions match TRBD1. Trimming removed 3 bases from V and 3 bases from J; junction bases left unmatched: 7. Germline CDR1 reads SEHNR; CDR2 reads FQNEAQ (reference sequence). The CDR3 consists of 15 residues. The CDR3 coding sequence is TGTGCCAGCAGCTTGGTACAGGGGCCCTACACTGAAGCTTTCTTT. This encodes CASSLVQGPYTEAFF.

The count of this clone is one. The chain employs TRBV7-8 and TRBJ2-5; D remains ambiguous. The J call may not be correct, given that the DNA end is closer to TRBJ2-7. Germline CDR1 is SGHVS and CDR2 is FQNEAQ. The CDR3 runs 12 residues. The CDR3 here is CASSLVEYEQYF. CDR3 nucleotide sequence: TGTGCCAGCAGCTTAGTGGAGTACGAGCAGTACTTC.

Written as DNA, the CDR3 is TGTGCCAGCAGTGACGGACAGGGAGGCACAGATACGCAGTATTTT. Translation: CASSDGQGGTDTQYF. The chain joins TRBV6-4 to TRBJ2-3, with 8 bases matching TRBD1. There are 15 residues in the CDR3. The V and J ends lost 2 bases and 1 base, in that order; junction bases with no gene match: 2. Looked up from germline, CDR1 is MRHNA and CDR2 is SNTAGT.

V gene TRBV5-1 combines with J gene TRBJ2-5; D might be TRBD1 (5 bases). The J call may be mistaken, given a closer DNA end match to TRBJ2-7. This CDR3 has 14 amino acids. CDR1 SGHRS and CDR2 YFSETQ come from the germline V gene. CDR3 residues: CASSKDIDSYEQYF. In DNA form, the CDR3 reads TGCGCCAGCAGCAAGGACATCGACTCCTACGAGCAGTACTTC.

V and J are TRBV5-4 and TRBJ1-4, with a possible D match to TRBD1 (6 bases). V gave up 9 bases and J gave up 5 bases, with 14 bases separating them. Looked up from germline, CDR1 is SGHNT and CDR2 is YYREEE (reference sequence). This CDR3 contains 13 residues. This CDR3 reads CATGVQGNEKLFF. For the CDR3, the DNA is TGTGCCACAGGAGTTCAGGGGAATGAAAAACTGTTTTTT.

The chain combines TRBV4-2 with TRBJ2-3; 11 bases align to TRBD2. CDR3 length: 16 residues. CDR1 and CDR2 (germline): LGHNA, YNFKEQ. J gave up 3 bases and V 5 bases, and 7 bases lay outside the gene matches. This chain's CDR3 is CASSAHTSGSTDTQYF. CDR3 sequence (DNA): TGTGCCAGCAGCGCCCACACTAGCGGGAGTACAGATACGCAGTATTTT.

The rearrangement uses TRBV5-6 and TRBJ1-1; possibly TRBD1 for D (5 bases). The CDR3 has 13 residues. Germline V gene lookup returns CDR1 SGHDT and CDR2 YYEEEE. Deletions cut 2 bases from V and 4 bases from J, with 9 bases between. CDR3: CASSFGRATEAFF. The CDR3, as DNA: TGTGCCAGCAGCTTTGGCAGGGCCACTGAAGCTTTCTTT.

The V call is TRBV5-1, the J call TRBJ2-5, with D unresolved. Judging by the DNA end, TRBJ2-7 fits better; the J call may be wrong. Germline-derived CDR1 and CDR2 are SGHRS and YFSETQ. This CDR3 comprises 12 residues. The CDR3 coding sequence is TGCGCCAGCAGGGCAGGTACCTACGAGCAGTACTTC. It is translated as CASRAGTYEQYF.

The genes are TRBV9 and TRBJ2-7, with a weak D call TRBD1 (5 bases). Trimming shortened V by 0 bases and J by 7 bases, and 14 bases separated the two germline ends. This CDR3 contains 14 residues. Germline CDR1 is SGDLS and CDR2 is YYNGEE. In nucleotides, the CDR3 is TGTGCCAGCAGCGTAGGTCCAGGGTCAGAAGAGCAGTACTTC. Amino acid sequence: CASSVGPGSEEQYF.

This clone was observed a single time. This chain connects TRBV7-3 to TRBJ1-2, with a weak D call TRBD1 (5 bases). Germline lookup yields CDR1 SGHTA and CDR2 FQGTGA. V lost 10 bases, J lost 6 bases, and 21 bases lay in between. This CDR3 is 14 amino acids long. The CDR3 DNA reads as TGTGCCACCTCGCCTTCTGGCAGGGCAGATGGCTACACCTTC. As protein: CATSPSGRADGYTF.